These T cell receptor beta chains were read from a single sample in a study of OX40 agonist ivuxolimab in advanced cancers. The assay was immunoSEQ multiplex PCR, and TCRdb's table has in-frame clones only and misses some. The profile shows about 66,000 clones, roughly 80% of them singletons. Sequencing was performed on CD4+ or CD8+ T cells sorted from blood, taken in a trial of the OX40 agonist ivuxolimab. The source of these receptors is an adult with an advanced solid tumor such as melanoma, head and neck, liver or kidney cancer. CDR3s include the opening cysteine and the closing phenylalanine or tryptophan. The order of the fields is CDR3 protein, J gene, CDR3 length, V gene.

CDR3 protein: CASSALGNHEQYF
J gene: TRBJ2-7
CDR3 length: 13
V gene: TRBV5-4

CDR3 protein: CASEGSSYEQYF
J gene: TRBJ2-7
CDR3 length: 12
V gene: TRBV11-1

CDR3 protein: CATSGRTGTIARPQHF
J gene: TRBJ1-5
CDR3 length: 16
V gene: TRBV15

CDR3 protein: CASSYLTSGGEKYF
J gene: TRBJ2-7
CDR3 length: 14
V gene: TRBV6-5

CDR3 protein: CASRWGINRTDTQYF
J gene: TRBJ2-3
CDR3 length: 15
V gene: TRBV5-1

CDR3 protein: CASSFVPAGSPSGNTIYF
J gene: TRBJ1-3
CDR3 length: 18
V gene: TRBV5-4

CDR3 protein: CASSQEGQRVDGYTF
J gene: TRBJ1-2
CDR3 length: 15
V gene: TRBV4-3

CDR3 protein: CASSRTFGPMNTEAFF
J gene: TRBJ1-1
CDR3 length: 16
V gene: TRBV19

CDR3 protein: CASSLERQDLNSPLHF
J gene: TRBJ1-6
CDR3 length: 16
V gene: TRBV5-1

CDR3 protein: CASSKEVWDREGELFF
J gene: TRBJ2-2
CDR3 length: 16
V gene: TRBV21-1

CDR3 protein: CASSFQVPSTDTQYF
J gene: TRBJ2-3
CDR3 length: 15
V gene: TRBV5-1

CDR3 protein: CASRLGQGITDTQYF
J gene: TRBJ2-3
CDR3 length: 15
V gene: TRBV27

CDR3 protein: CASSYSRGAYEQYF
J gene: TRBJ2-7
CDR3 length: 14
V gene: TRBV6-5

CDR3 protein: CASSFGVAGNTIYF
J gene: TRBJ1-3
CDR3 length: 14
V gene: TRBV5-1

CDR3 protein: CASSLRGGSNQPQHF
J gene: TRBJ1-5
CDR3 length: 15
V gene: TRBV28

CDR3 protein: CASSIVGTGTNQPQHF
J gene: TRBJ1-5
CDR3 length: 16
V gene: TRBV19

CDR3 protein: CASSYSPGQGPYEQYF
J gene: TRBJ2-7
CDR3 length: 16
V gene: TRBV6-6

CDR3 protein: CASSQDDRGYTF
J gene: TRBJ1-2
CDR3 length: 12
V gene: TRBV4-2

CDR3 protein: CASSPLAGPNTGELFF
J gene: TRBJ2-2
CDR3 length: 16
V gene: TRBV5-1

CDR3 protein: CASGESGVQETQYF
J gene: TRBJ2-5
CDR3 length: 14
V gene: TRBV6-5

CDR3 protein: CASSLSLTYGYTF
J gene: TRBJ1-2
CDR3 length: 13
V gene: TRBV11-1

CDR3 protein: CASRTSGGAGGRETQYF
J gene: TRBJ2-5
CDR3 length: 17
V gene: TRBV19

CDR3 protein: CASSSQRNTIYF
J gene: TRBJ1-3
CDR3 length: 12
V gene: TRBV7-9

CDR3 protein: CASSLGPVSTDTQYF
J gene: TRBJ2-3
CDR3 length: 15
V gene: TRBV27

CDR3 protein: CASSESWAGEAFF
J gene: TRBJ1-1
CDR3 length: 13
V gene: TRBV25-1

CDR3 protein: CASSRDRRLFF
J gene: TRBJ1-4
CDR3 length: 11
V gene: TRBV7-8

CDR3 protein: CASSLALGTSGVNEQFF
J gene: TRBJ2-1
CDR3 length: 17
V gene: TRBV7-8

CDR3 protein: CASSVLGGGAYEQYF
J gene: TRBJ2-7
CDR3 length: 15
V gene: TRBV9

CDR3 protein: CASSLDRTNTGELFF
J gene: TRBJ2-2
CDR3 length: 15
V gene: TRBV5-4

CDR3 protein: CASSSTLVKFHTF
J gene: TRBJ1-2
CDR3 length: 13
V gene: TRBV7-9

CDR3 protein: CASIKNGNTEAFF
J gene: TRBJ1-1
CDR3 length: 13
V gene: TRBV6-5

CDR3 protein: CASSRGGGAGRTGELFF
J gene: TRBJ2-2
CDR3 length: 17
V gene: TRBV7-2

CDR3 protein: CASSLATGQETQYF
J gene: TRBJ2-5
CDR3 length: 14
V gene: TRBV5-1

CDR3 protein: CASSLGQGSRDTQYF
J gene: TRBJ2-3
CDR3 length: 15
V gene: TRBV13

CDR3 protein: CASSVDTSPKAFF
J gene: TRBJ1-1
CDR3 length: 13
V gene: TRBV9

CDR3 protein: CASSPQGLGNTGELFF
J gene: TRBJ2-2
CDR3 length: 16
V gene: TRBV18

CDR3 protein: CASSIPGARNSPLHF
J gene: TRBJ1-6
CDR3 length: 15
V gene: TRBV19

CDR3 protein: CASSSPGQGINQPQHF
J gene: TRBJ1-5
CDR3 length: 16
V gene: TRBV5-1

CDR3 protein: CASSLDPGRWEKLFF
J gene: TRBJ1-4
CDR3 length: 15
V gene: TRBV11-2

CDR3 protein: CASSLEGLNGYTF
J gene: TRBJ1-2
CDR3 length: 13
V gene: TRBV5-1

CDR3 protein: CASSPLGRLDTDTQYF
J gene: TRBJ2-3
CDR3 length: 16
V gene: TRBV9

CDR3 protein: CASSVVVASEQYF
J gene: TRBJ2-7
CDR3 length: 13
V gene: TRBV9

CDR3 protein: CASSLGQGQWNEQYF
J gene: TRBJ2-7
CDR3 length: 15
V gene: TRBV11-1

CDR3 protein: CASSRAGGLVQETQYF
J gene: TRBJ2-5
CDR3 length: 16
V gene: TRBV5-1

CDR3 protein: CASSSRQYEQYF
J gene: TRBJ2-7
CDR3 length: 12
V gene: TRBV19

CDR3 protein: CASSLGSTDLYGYTF
J gene: TRBJ1-2
CDR3 length: 15
V gene: TRBV7-3

CDR3 protein: CASSKVGSVGNQPQHF
J gene: TRBJ1-5
CDR3 length: 16
V gene: TRBV21-1

CDR3 protein: CASSRGGGAAGYTF
J gene: TRBJ1-2
CDR3 length: 14
V gene: TRBV28

CDR3 protein: CASSIKGTAGNTIYF
J gene: TRBJ1-3
CDR3 length: 15
V gene: TRBV19

CDR3 protein: CASSLYGVAAFF
J gene: TRBJ1-1
CDR3 length: 12
V gene: TRBV5-1

CDR3 protein: CASSLGAGVTYEQYF
J gene: TRBJ2-7
CDR3 length: 15
V gene: TRBV7-9

CDR3 protein: CASSPGRGGYNYGYTF
J gene: TRBJ1-2
CDR3 length: 16
V gene: TRBV19

CDR3 protein: CASSAGRQETQYF
J gene: TRBJ2-5
CDR3 length: 13
V gene: TRBV11-3

CDR3 protein: CAISETLQGGRNQQYF
J gene: TRBJ2-7
CDR3 length: 16
V gene: TRBV10-3

CDR3 protein: CASSLAAGGTSDTQYF
J gene: TRBJ2-3
CDR3 length: 16
V gene: TRBV5-1

CDR3 protein: CASSLAGGSSGEQYF
J gene: TRBJ2-7
CDR3 length: 15
V gene: TRBV5-1